Below are 4 T cell receptor beta chains sequenced from a single sample in a study of human T cells and chemical hapten exposure. TCRdb reprocessed the RACE reads with MiXCR, giving one entry per CDR3 protein. The sample consists of some 82,000 distinct CDR3 sequences, roughly a tenth of them appearing once. Time point of the sample: patch test 1, 2 weeks after DPC sensitization. Noted treatment: therapeutic diphenylcyclopropenone sensitization with weekly scalp DPC. The specimen was whole blood, collected in connection with sensitization to the hapten diphenylcyclopropenone (DPC). The receptors here all came from a woman between 45 and 60 years old with alopecia areata. Some clones in this sample may be carry-over from other donors' samples.

The V call is TRBV28, the J call TRBJ2-3; 8 bases fit TRBD2. V was pared by 3 bases and J by 0 bases, with 5 bases of the junction left unmatched. Germline CDR1 reads MDHEN; CDR2 reads SYDVKM. There are 16 residues in the CDR3. CDR3 nucleotides: TGTGCCAGCAGTTTTGTCAGCGGGGGTAGCACAGATACGCAGTATTTT. This codes for CASSFVSGGSTDTQYF.

This clonotype was observed many times. The J gene is TRBJ1-1, the V gene TRBV20-1; no definite D call. Trimming shortened V by 0 bases and J by 1 base, and 12 bases separated the two germline ends. The CDR3 has 15 residues. CDR1 and CDR2 (germline): DFQATT, SNEGSKA (reference sequence). The CDR3 region has the DNA TGCAGTGCTAGAGAGGGAGGCAGGCCGAACACTGAAGCTTTCTTT. It codes for CSAREGGRPNTEAFF.

This clonotype was recorded at least ten times. This chain joins TRBV5-1 and TRBJ2-5; D is perhaps TRBD2 (6 bases). V lost 4 bases to trimming and J lost 5 bases, with 30 bases between them. Germline V gene data show CDR1 as SGHRS and CDR2 as YFSETQ. The CDR3 runs to 19 residues. The CDR3: CASSRSPGLGLKQRETQYF. In DNA, the CDR3 is TGCGCCAGCAGCCGTTCCCCGGGACTCGGTCTTAAACAGAGGGAGACCCAGTACTTC.

At least ten counts were recorded for this clonotype. The chain is built from TRBV29-1 and TRBJ1-2, with D hard to call. In germline, CDR1 is SQVTM, CDR2 ANQGSEA. The CDR3 has 14 residues. V was shortened by 5 bases and J by 4 bases, with 17 bases between the two germline ends. The CDR3 reads CSVSGVRPSYGYTF. DNA of the CDR3: TGCAGCGTTTCCGGGGTTCGCCCTTCCTATGGCTACACCTTC.